Listed here are 12 T cell receptor beta chains from one sample, sequenced in a study of shared clonotypes between healthy human individuals. Data came from immunoSEQ multiplex PCR; TCRdb stores just in-frame clones and leaves some out. Of millions of clones in the sample, roughly 93% were seen once. Sequencing was done on a sample of naive CD4+ T cells from PBMCs. The subset is: CD45RA+ positively selected. These receptors all come from a young man in good health. Some clones in this sample may be carry-over from other donors' samples.

J is TRBJ2-7 and V is TRBV6-5; D gene unclear. Germline CDR1 is MNHEY and CDR2 is SVGAGI. Trimming cost V 8 bases and J 3 bases, with 5 bases left between them. This CDR3 has 10 amino acids. CDR3 loop: CASLLYEQYF. The DNA for the CDR3 is TGTGCCAGCCTCCTCTACGAGCAGTACTTC.

The CDR3: CSVPRQGTNTGELFF. CDR3 sequence (DNA): TGCAGCGTCCCCCGACAGGGGACGAACACCGGGGAGCTGTTTTTT. This chain uses TRBV29-1 with TRBJ2-2; 8 nucleotides align to TRBD1. Trimming cost V 6 bases and J 0 bases; bases outside gene matches: 6. This CDR3 spans 15 amino acids. Germline V gene lookup returns CDR1 SQVTM and CDR2 ANQGSEA.

V is TRBV5-4 and J is TRBJ2-1, with D possibly matching TRBD1 (5 bases). CDR1 and CDR2 from the germline V gene are SGHNT and YYREEE (reference sequence). V lost 2 bases to trimming and J lost 0 bases, with 12 bases between them. The CDR3 sequence is 16 residues long. CDR3 region: CASSFLGQSSYNEQFF. CDR3 coding DNA: TGTGCCAGCAGCTTTTTGGGGCAGAGCTCCTACAATGAGCAGTTCTTC.

In this sample, this clone turned up once. Distinct nucleotide sequences in the sample also encode this CDR3. The V gene is TRBV28, the J gene TRBJ2-5; TRBD1 matches 8 bases. This CDR3 contains 14 residues. The germline V gene has CDR1 MDHEN and CDR2 SYDVKM. J gave up 1 base and V 5 bases, and 3 bases lay outside the gene matches. CDR3 protein: CASSPQGAQETQYF. The CDR3 DNA reads TGTGCCAGCAGTCCCCAGGGGGCCCAAGAGACCCAGTACTTC.

CDR3 sequence reads: CASSLASRGGRTGELFF. Written as DNA, the CDR3 is TGTGCCAGCAGCTTGGCCTCACGCGGGGGGAGGACCGGGGAGCTGTTTTTT. The rearrangement links TRBV5-4 to TRBJ2-2, with 8 nucleotides matching TRBD2. V was clipped by 0 bases and J by 5 bases; unmatched bases: 9. The CDR3 sequence is 17 residues long. Germline V lookup: CDR1 SGHNT, CDR2 YYREEE (reference sequence).

The chain links TRBV19 to TRBJ2-2, with 7 bases matching TRBD2. Unmatched junction bases numbered 7, after V lost 3 bases and J lost 6 bases. The germline V gene has CDR1 LNHDA and CDR2 SQIVND (reference sequence). This CDR3 is 15 amino acids long. For the CDR3, the DNA is TGTGCCAGTAGTATGGCGGGAGAAAGGCCCGGGGAGCTGTTTTTT. Translating gives CASSMAGERPGELFF.

The chain couples TRBV29-1 to TRBJ2-3; 7 nucleotides match TRBD2. Per germline, CDR1 SQVTM and CDR2 ANQGSEA. With V trimmed by 4 bases and J by 1 base, 23 bases remained unmatched. The CDR3 runs 20 residues. The CDR3 region has the DNA TGCAGCGTTGGCCGACCCCCGGGCTTTGCGGGAGAAAAACGCACAGATACGCAGTATTTT. Translated, it gives CSVGRPPGFAGEKRTDTQYF.

V and J are TRBV5-4 and TRBJ2-7; D uncertain. The CDR3 is 13 amino acids. Trimming cost V 5 bases and J 6 bases, with 15 bases left between them. CDR1 is SGHNT and CDR2 is YYREEE in the germline V gene (reference sequence). The chain's CDR3 is CASSPQGFREQYF. The DNA for the CDR3 is TGTGCCAGCAGTCCGCAAGGATTTCGCGAGCAGTACTTC.

The CDR3: CASSLAFGVEQFF. CDR3 in DNA: TGTGCCAGCAGCTTAGCATTTGGAGTTGAGCAGTTCTTC. This sequence joins TRBV11-2 and TRBJ2-1; D is undetermined. This CDR3 region has 13 residues. Germline CDR1 is SGHAT and CDR2 is FQNNGV. V was shortened by 1 base and J by 9 bases, with 10 bases between the two germline ends.

The chain combines TRBV9 with TRBJ1-2; D unclear. In germline, CDR1 is SGDLS, CDR2 YYNGEE. The CDR3 sequence is 15 residues long. The V and J ends lost 0 bases and 7 bases respectively, with 16 bases between them. The CDR3 here is CASSVATEPYSGYTF. For the CDR3, the DNA is TGTGCCAGCAGCGTAGCTACGGAACCGTACTCTGGCTACACCTTC.

On this clone itself: The sample has other DNA sequences that encode this CDR3 too. This rearrangement joins TRBV6-5 to TRBJ2-3; D tentatively fits TRBD1 or TRBD2 (5 bases each). V lost 7 bases and J lost 2, with 13 bases in between. Germline-derived CDR1 and CDR2 are MNHEY and SVGAGI. CDR3 length: 14 amino acids. CDR3 sequence: CASTRDRLTDTQYF. CDR3 bases: TGTGCCAGCACCCGGGACCGCCTCACAGATACGCAGTATTTT.

J is TRBJ2-7 and V is TRBV16; TRBD1 matches 9 bases. V lost 4 bases and J lost 4; bases outside the gene matches: 14. The CDR3 contains 17 residues. The germline CDR1 and CDR2 sequences are KGHSY and FQNENV. This CDR3 reads CASSRLSGGQGMYEQYF. The CDR3, as DNA: TGTGCCAGCAGCCGTTTGTCTGGAGGACAGGGGATGTACGAGCAGTACTTC.